The clone carrying this T cell receptor (beta chain) was seen repeatedly, ten times or more. TCRdb itself ran the reads through MiXCR, one entry per CDR3 protein. The data contain 200,000 to 300,000 distinct CDR3 sequences, about 28% of them singletons. This entry comes from a study of kidney transplant recipient with SARS-CoV-2 infection. This CDR3 region has 17 residues. V gene TRBV12-2 combines with J gene TRBJ1-2. TRBV12-2 is a pseudogene segment. The receptor's source is a male patient in his thirties who had COVID-19 and was a kidney transplant recipient. The graft donor may be the source of some T cells. Sample: a blood sample, taken at baseline and around day 120 from a kidney transplant recipient. The CDR3 coding sequence is TGTGCAAGTCGCAGGTATTGGACTCCACGAAAGACCTATGGCTACACCTTC. It is translated as CASRRYWTPRKTYGYTF.